In its sample, the clone carrying this TCR beta chain was seen many times. The antigen is undetermined. There are 16 residues in the CDR3. Trimming removed 2 bases from V and 5 bases from J, with 16 bases in between. Germline CDR1 and CDR2: MDHEN and SYDVKM. The data are from a study of read filtering for tumor transcriptome and immune sequencing. Turning to the study itself: The cohort had about 16 men and over twelve women aged roughly 45 to 90, mean approximately 66 years.

Molecular barcoded adaptors covering alpha/delta and beta/gamma chains were used on approximately 400 ng RNA. TCRdb reanalysed the reads using MiXCR and keeps one entry per CDR3 protein. Of about 130,000 distinct CDR3 sequences listed, over 10% are singletons. Study-wide results and limits: Even smaller IR-seq throughput identified most shared clonotypes.

The sequenced material came from a population of CD138-negative cells sorted from bone marrow. The source is a donor at least 40 years old with multiple myeloma. The rearrangement links TRBV28 to TRBJ2-1; tentatively, D is TRBD2 (6 bases). CDR3 DNA: TGTGCCAGCAGTTTACGGCTACTACTAGCTGACAATGAGCAGTTCTTC. Translated: CASSLRLLLADNEQFF.